This TCR beta chain came from a study of shared clonotypes between healthy human individuals. The CDR3 totals 15 residues. J gave up 3 bases and V 3 bases, and 5 bases lay outside the gene matches. From germline, CDR1 is MNHEY and CDR2 SVGAGI. Once extracted for a subset, genomic DNA was divided evenly among several immunoSEQ plates. Profiling relied on immunoSEQ multiplex PCR, and the TCRdb table lists in-frame clones only, not all of them. The table shows around 1 million clones, with about 80% occurring only once. This clone was detected only a few times. Healthy HIV-negative adults without recent acute infections or vaccinations served as donors. Every contributor of samples was a Caucasian grown-up residing in Nashville, Tennessee. CD4+ cell separation produced CD45RA+ naive and CD45RA-negative memory subsets.

The sequence was collected from a man aged 18-30 years in good health. Sequencing was carried out using memory CD4+ T cells sorted from blood. This sample's subset: CD45RA-negative fraction. The chain uses TRBV6-5 and TRBJ2-3; 8 bases fit TRBD1. DNA of the CDR3: TGTGCCAGCAGTTATTCACAGGGGGAAACAGATACGCAGTATTTT. This encodes CASSYSQGETDTQYF.